Listed below are T cell receptor beta chains from one sample, sequenced in a study of blood T cell repertoires in COVID-19. Here immunoSEQ multiplex PCR was the method, and the copy in TCRdb shows in-frame clones only, minus some. Of about 480,000 clones detected, around nine tenths appear once; the ten largest clones hold about 8.2%. Sequencing was carried out using peripheral blood. Receptors originate from a woman aged 50 to 60 with COVID-19, enrolled during active disease. CDR3s include the opening cysteine and the closing phenylalanine or tryptophan. A D gene is named only where the DNA matches it firmly. Clone size is stated in some rows and not others, as once, few, many or a class when expanded.

CDR3: CASSPGRGDTQYF
DNA: TGCGCCAGCAGCCCTGGTAGGGGGGATACGCAGTATTTT
size: -
V: TRBV5-1
J: TRBJ2-3
D: -

CDR3: CASSSSGLESYEQYF
DNA: TGTGCCAGCAGCTCCTCGGGACTAGAATCCTACGAGCAGTACTTC
size: -
V: TRBV28
J: TRBJ2-7
D: TRBD2

CDR3: CASSPGSPKQYF
DNA: TGTGCCAGCAGCCCCGGTTCCCCCAAGCAGTACTTC
size: -
V: TRBV11-1
J: TRBJ2-7
D: -

CDR3: CASSGTPGLLNYEQYF
DNA: TGTGCCAGCAGCGGTACTCCGGGTCTCCTAAACTACGAGCAGTACTTC
size: -
V: TRBV7-2
J: TRBJ2-7
D: -

CDR3: CASSVTGEVYGYTF
DNA: TGCGCCAGCAGCGTGACAGGGGAGGTCTATGGCTACACCTTC
size: -
V: TRBV5-1
J: TRBJ1-2
D: TRBD1

CDR3: CASRPGGNEQFF
DNA: TGTGCCAGCAGACCCGGGGGCAATGAGCAGTTCTTC
size: -
V: TRBV12-3/TRBV12-4
J: TRBJ2-1
D: -

CDR3: CASSQEFRTGGNNEQFF
DNA: TGTGCCAGCAGCCAAGAATTTAGAACAGGGGGAAACAATGAGCAGTTCTTC
size: -
V: TRBV3-1/TRBV3-2
J: TRBJ2-1
D: TRBD1

CDR3: CASVTGGDGYTF
DNA: TGTGCCAGCGTGACAGGGGGCGATGGCTACACCTTC
size: -
V: TRBV28
J: TRBJ1-2
D: TRBD1

CDR3: CASSWTGTNQPQHF
DNA: TGTGCCAGCAGTTGGACAGGGACTAATCAGCCCCAGCATTTT
size: -
V: TRBV6-6
J: TRBJ1-5
D: TRBD1

CDR3: CATSREQGSTEAFF
DNA: TGTGCCACCAGCAGAGAGCAGGGAAGCACTGAAGCTTTCTTT
size: -
V: TRBV15
J: TRBJ1-1
D: -

CDR3: CASSEAQGPSLIRNTEAFF
DNA: TGTGCCAGCAGTGAAGCCCAGGGGCCATCGTTAATAAGGAACACTGAAGCTTTCTTT
size: -
V: TRBV6-1
J: TRBJ1-1
D: -

CDR3: CASSGVQTYQPQHF
DNA: TGTGCCAGCAGTGGAGTCCAGACTTATCAGCCCCAGCATTTT
size: -
V: TRBV2
J: TRBJ1-5
D: -

CDR3: CSQGSSYNEQFF
DNA: TGTTCACAGGGGAGCTCCTACAATGAGCAGTTCTTC
size: -
V: TRBV2
J: TRBJ2-1
D: TRBD1

CDR3: CASSLWAANYGYTF
DNA: TGTGCCAGCAGCTTGTGGGCCGCTAACTATGGCTACACCTTC
size: -
V: TRBV5-4
J: TRBJ1-2
D: -

CDR3: CASQGQGIGNTEAFF
DNA: TGTGCCAGCCAAGGACAGGGTATCGGAAACACTGAAGCTTTCTTT
size: -
V: TRBV18
J: TRBJ1-1
D: TRBD1

CDR3: CASSPWVGLDGEAFF
DNA: TGTGCCAGCAGCCCCTGGGTAGGACTTGACGGTGAAGCTTTCTTT
size: -
V: TRBV7-2
J: TRBJ1-1
D: -

CDR3: CSASPDSNYEQYF
DNA: TGCAGTGCTAGTCCGGACAGTAACTACGAGCAGTACTTC
size: -
V: TRBV20-1
J: TRBJ2-7
D: -

CDR3: CASRDSPYGYTF
DNA: TGTGCCAGCAGGGACAGTCCCTATGGCTACACCTTC
size: -
V: TRBV2
J: TRBJ1-2
D: -

CDR3: CASRGEGRTEAFF
DNA: TGCGCCAGCAGGGGGGAGGGGCGCACTGAAGCTTTCTTT
size: -
V: TRBV5-1
J: TRBJ1-1
D: -

CDR3: CASSFNGFYQETQYF
DNA: TGTGCCAGCAGCTTCAATGGTTTCTATCAAGAGACCCAGTACTTC
size: -
V: TRBV2
J: TRBJ2-5
D: -

CDR3: CASSLDDRGPYEQYF
DNA: TGTGCCAGCAGCTTGGACGACAGGGGGCCGTACGAGCAGTACTTC
size: -
V: TRBV5-4
J: TRBJ2-7
D: TRBD1

CDR3: CASSGPGTGEQFF
DNA: TGTGCCAGCAGCGGGCCCGGGACAGGTGAGCAGTTCTTC
size: -
V: TRBV7-9
J: TRBJ2-1
D: TRBD1

CDR3: CATGRTEAFF
DNA: TGTGCCACCGGGAGGACTGAAGCTTTCTTT
size: -
V: TRBV13
J: TRBJ1-1
D: -

CDR3: CASSQLQGGGQPQHF
DNA: TGCGCCAGCAGCCAGTTACAGGGGGGTGGACAGCCCCAGCATTTT
size: -
V: TRBV4-1
J: TRBJ1-5
D: TRBD1

CDR3: CASSVNVEGTEAFF
DNA: TGCGCCAGCAGTGTCAACGTAGAGGGCACTGAAGCTTTCTTT
size: -
V: TRBV10-1
J: TRBJ1-1
D: -

CDR3: CASSFGTSGERETQYF
DNA: TGTGCCAGCAGCTTTGGGACTAGCGGGGAAAGAGAGACCCAGTACTTC
size: -
V: TRBV11-3
J: TRBJ2-5
D: TRBD2

CDR3: CASSSAGPSGNTIYF
DNA: TGTGCCAGCAGCTCCGCTGGGCCCTCTGGAAACACCATATATTTT
size: -
V: TRBV28
J: TRBJ1-3
D: -

CDR3: CASTRQGAYEQYF
DNA: TGTGCCAGCACCAGACAGGGCGCCTACGAGCAGTACTTC
size: -
V: TRBV7-8
J: TRBJ2-7
D: TRBD1

CDR3: CASSLVSTGAQDEQFF
DNA: TGTGCCAGCAGCTTAGTCTCGACAGGGGCGCAGGATGAGCAGTTCTTC
size: once
V: TRBV7-8
J: TRBJ2-1
D: TRBD1

CDR3: CASSFLDSYNEQFF
DNA: TGTGCCAGCAGTTTTTTGGACAGCTACAATGAGCAGTTCTTC
size: once
V: TRBV27
J: TRBJ2-1
D: -

CDR3: CAWSSGQGVSEQFF
DNA: TGTGCCTGGAGTTCTGGACAGGGGGTATCTGAGCAGTTCTTC
size: -
V: TRBV30
J: TRBJ2-1
D: TRBD1

CDR3: CASSTQMNTEAFF
DNA: TGCGCCAGCAGCACCCAGATGAACACTGAAGCTTTCTTT
size: once
V: TRBV5-1
J: TRBJ1-1
D: -